These T cell receptor beta chains were read from a single sample in a study of blood T cell repertoires in COVID-19. Produced via immunoSEQ multiplex PCR; TCRdb's table is partial and in-frame only. The sample lists approximately 130,000 clones, around 83% occurring once. The sequenced sample was peripheral blood. These receptors were taken from a man aged 35 to 55 with active or convalescent COVID-19. CDR3s include the opening cysteine and the closing phenylalanine or tryptophan. A D gene is named only where the DNA matches it firmly. The size field is filled for only some rows; it gives once, few, many or a size class.

>NA|TRBV5-4|TRBJ1-6|NA
CASSLGQSDSPLHF
TGTGCCAGCAGCTTGGGACAGTCTGATTCACCCCTCCACTTT
>once|TRBV11-3|TRBJ2-1|TRBD1
CASSASGTGGSNEQFF
TGTGCCAGCAGCGCATCCGGGACAGGGGGTTCCAATGAGCAGTTCTTC
>NA|TRBV13|TRBJ1-2|NA
CASITTSSNYGYTF
TGTGCCAGCATCACAACAAGTTCTAACTATGGCTACACCTTC
>once|TRBV6-5|TRBJ1-1|TRBD1
CASSHRQGRTEAFF
TGTGCCAGCAGTCACCGACAGGGGAGGACTGAAGCTTTCTTT
>NA|TRBV5-4|TRBJ1-4|NA
CASSPGREGSNEKLFF
TGTGCCAGCAGCCCCGGGAGGGAGGGTTCTAATGAAAAACTGTTTTTT
>NA|TRBV9|TRBJ2-1|TRBD2
CASTRMGLAGYNEQFF
TGTGCCAGCACCCGGATGGGACTAGCGGGCTACAATGAGCAGTTCTTC
>NA|TRBV19|TRBJ2-7|NA
CASSPGDSSYEQYF
TGTGCCAGTAGTCCAGGGGATAGCTCCTACGAGCAGTACTTC
>NA|TRBV4-3|TRBJ1-1|NA
CASSQGREAEAFF
TGCGCCAGCAGCCAAGGGAGGGAGGCTGAAGCTTTCTTT
>NA|TRBV7-3|TRBJ2-6|NA
CASSLSTGSHVLTF
TGTGCCAGCAGCTTATCCACAGGCTCCCACGTCCTGACTTTC
>NA|TRBV3-1/TRBV3-2|TRBJ2-2|NA
CASSQDRQATGELFF
TGTGCCAGCAGCCAAGATCGACAGGCCACCGGGGAGCTGTTTTTT
>NA|TRBV10-1|TRBJ2-7|TRBD1
CASSEHGQGAEQYF
TGCGCCAGCAGCGAGCACGGACAGGGGGCTGAGCAGTACTTC
>NA|TRBV7-3|TRBJ2-1|TRBD2
CASSSKGGGPRNEQFF
TGTGCCAGCAGCTCCAAGGGCGGGGGGCCGCGCAATGAGCAGTTCTTC
>NA|TRBV9|TRBJ2-1|NA
CASSVGGLAYNEQFF
TGTGCCAGCAGCGTAGGCGGGTTGGCCTACAATGAGCAGTTCTTC
>few|TRBV3-1/TRBV3-2|TRBJ2-7|TRBD2
CASSQLSVGGGAYEQYF
TGTGCCAGCAGCCAACTTAGCGTTGGCGGGGGGGCTTACGAGCAGTACTTC
>NA|TRBV18|TRBJ1-5|TRBD1
CASSMGQGEFGAQHF
TGTGCCAGCTCAATGGGACAGGGGGAATTCGGGGCCCAGCATTTT
>NA|TRBV11-2|TRBJ2-3|NA
CASSYRDWGTDTQYF
TGTGCCAGCAGCTACCGGGACTGGGGCACAGATACGCAGTATTTT
>NA|TRBV5-6|TRBJ2-3|NA
CASSFGADRTDTQYF
TGTGCCAGCAGCTTCGGAGCGGACCGCACAGATACGCAGTATTTT
>few|TRBV3-1/TRBV3-2|TRBJ2-5|NA
CASSQGGARETQYF
TGTGCCAGCAGCCAAGGTGGCGCCAGGGAGACCCAGTACTTC
>NA|TRBV7-3|TRBJ2-1|NA
CASSHRRGQGGDEQFF
TGTGCCAGCAGTCACCGCCGGGGGCAGGGGGGCGATGAGCAGTTCTTC
>NA|TRBV4-2|TRBJ2-3|NA
CASSQEGHSLGTDTQYF
TGTGCCAGCAGCCAAGAGGGACATTCTTTGGGGACAGATACGCAGTATTTT
>few|TRBV4-1|TRBJ1-5|NA
CASSQGRGSNRDKDQPQHF
TGCGCCAGCAGCCAAGGGAGAGGCAGCAACAGGGATAAGGATCAGCCCCAGCATTTT
>NA|TRBV9|TRBJ2-5|TRBD2
CASSVGGGGWETQYF
TGTGCCAGCAGCGTAGGAGGCGGGGGGTGGGAGACCCAGTACTTC
>NA|TRBV7-9|TRBJ1-3|NA
CASSQNQGKPGNTIYF
TGTGCCAGCAGCCAGAACCAGGGTAAGCCTGGAAACACCATATATTTT
>NA|TRBV5-1|TRBJ2-5|NA
CASSLAGAGETQYF
TGCGCCAGCAGCTTGGCAGGGGCTGGGGAGACCCAGTACTTC
>NA|TRBV11-3|TRBJ2-1|NA
CASSLGSREQFF
TGTGCCAGCAGCTTAGGTTCCCGTGAGCAGTTCTTC
>once|TRBV10-3|TRBJ1-2|TRBD1
CATTTGGLGYGYTF
TGTGCCACTACTACAGGGGGCTTGGGCTATGGCTACACCTTC
>NA|TRBV5-1|TRBJ2-7|TRBD2
CASNTAGGGYEQYF
TGCGCCAGCAACACCGCGGGGGGAGGCTACGAGCAGTACTTC
>NA|TRBV19|TRBJ1-4|NA
CASSITGSGEKLFF
TGTGCCAGTAGTATCACAGGGTCGGGTGAAAAACTGTTTTTT
>once|TRBV5-4|TRBJ2-2|NA
CASSLGGDRAGELFF
TGTGCCAGCAGCTTGGGGGGGGATCGAGCCGGGGAGCTGTTTTTT
>NA|TRBV3-1/TRBV3-2|TRBJ2-3|NA
CASSRTGSRDTQYF
TGTGCCAGCAGCAGAACAGGGAGTAGGGATACGCAGTATTTT
>NA|TRBV9|TRBJ1-2|TRBD1
CASSVEGQGPMNGYTF
TGTGCCAGCAGCGTAGAGGGACAGGGTCCTATGAATGGCTACACCTTC
>NA|TRBV7-3|TRBJ1-6|TRBD1
CASSLDRGKALHF
TGTGCCAGCAGCTTAGACAGGGGCAAGGCCCTCCACTTT
>NA|TRBV5-1|TRBJ1-2|NA
CASSLTGQFFYGYTF
TGCGCCAGCAGCTTAACCGGACAGTTCTTCTATGGCTACACCTTC
>NA|TRBV5-4|TRBJ1-4|NA
CASSLDRATNEKLFF
TGTGCCAGCAGCTTGGACAGAGCAACTAATGAAAAACTGTTTTTT
>NA|TRBV5-1|TRBJ2-2|TRBD1
CASSSDPGQRYTGELFF
TGCGCCAGCAGCTCAGATCCGGGACAGAGATACACCGGGGAGCTGTTTTTT
>NA|TRBV9|TRBJ1-2|TRBD1
CASSVDTGGTYGYTF
TGTGCCAGCAGCGTAGATACAGGGGGTACCTATGGCTACACCTTC
>NA|TRBV6-5|TRBJ1-2|TRBD1
CASSYGTGRGGYTF
TGTGCCAGCAGTTACGGGACAGGGAGGGGTGGCTACACCTTC
>NA|TRBV19|TRBJ2-2|NA
CASSIISRANTGELFF
TGTGCCAGTAGTATTATATCCAGGGCCAACACCGGGGAGCTGTTTTTT
>NA|TRBV6-6|TRBJ1-6|NA
CASSAAENSPLHF
TGTGCCAGCTCGGCGGCGGAAAATTCACCCCTCCACTTT
>NA|TRBV5-1|TRBJ1-2|NA
CASSRSGVEGYTF
TGCGCCAGCAGCCGGTCAGGGGTAGAAGGCTACACCTTC
>NA|TRBV5-1|TRBJ2-1|TRBD2
CASSQGSSGDTDEQFF
TGCGCCAGCAGCCAAGGGTCTAGCGGGGACACAGATGAGCAGTTCTTC
>NA|TRBV10-3|TRBJ2-7|TRBD1
CAITPGTGAAPGGYEQYF
TGTGCCATCACACCCGGGACAGGGGCCGCCCCGGGTGGCTACGAGCAGTACTTC
>NA|TRBV10-3|TRBJ1-5|NA
CAISEQNNQPQHF
TGTGCCATCAGTGAACAGAACAATCAGCCCCAGCATTTT